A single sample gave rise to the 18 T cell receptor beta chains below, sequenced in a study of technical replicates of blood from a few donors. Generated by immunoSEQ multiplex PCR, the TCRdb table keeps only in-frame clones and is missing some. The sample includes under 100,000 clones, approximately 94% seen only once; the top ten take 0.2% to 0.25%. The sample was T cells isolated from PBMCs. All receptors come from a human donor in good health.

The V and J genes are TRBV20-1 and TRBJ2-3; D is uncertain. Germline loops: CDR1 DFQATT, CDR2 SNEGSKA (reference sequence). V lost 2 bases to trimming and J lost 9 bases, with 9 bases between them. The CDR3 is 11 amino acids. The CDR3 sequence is CSARIHETQYF. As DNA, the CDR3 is TGCAGTGCTAGAATTCATGAGACGCAGTATTTT.

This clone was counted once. DNA for the CDR3: TGTGCCAGCAGCTTCAAGGGAGACTACGAGCAGTACTTC. Translating gives CASSFKGDYEQYF. The chain links TRBV5-5 to TRBJ2-7; TRBD2 might be the D (5 bases). The V gene lost 2 bases and the J gene lost 3 bases, with 9 bases spanning the gap. Germline V lookup: CDR1 SGHKS, CDR2 YYEKEE (reference sequence). The CDR3 covers 13 residues.

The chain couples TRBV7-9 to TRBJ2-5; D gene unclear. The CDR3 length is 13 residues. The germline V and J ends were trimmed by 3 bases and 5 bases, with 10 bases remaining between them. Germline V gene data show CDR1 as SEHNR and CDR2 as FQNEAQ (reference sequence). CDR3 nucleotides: TGTGCCAGCAGCTTTTACTCCGGGGAGACCCAGTACTTC. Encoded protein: CASSFYSGETQYF.

The CDR3 DNA reads TGTGCCAGCAGCTTGGTTCTAGCGGGGGGCACAGATACGCAGTATTTT. Its protein product is CASSLVLAGGTDTQYF. The gene calls are TRBV5-4 and TRBJ2-3, with 10 bases lining up with TRBD2. Germline trimming cut 0 bases from V and 1 base from J; bases unmatched to any gene: 2. Germline assignment: CDR1 SGHNT and CDR2 YYREEE (reference sequence). This CDR3 has 16 residues.

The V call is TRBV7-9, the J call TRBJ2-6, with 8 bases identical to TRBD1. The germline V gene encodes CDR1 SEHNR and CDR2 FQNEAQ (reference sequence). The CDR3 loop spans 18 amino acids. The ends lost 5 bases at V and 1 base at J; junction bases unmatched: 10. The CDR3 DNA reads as TGTGCCAGCAGCCACCGGGGACAGGCGATGTCTGGGGCCAACGTCCTGACTTTC. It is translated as CASSHRGQAMSGANVLTF.

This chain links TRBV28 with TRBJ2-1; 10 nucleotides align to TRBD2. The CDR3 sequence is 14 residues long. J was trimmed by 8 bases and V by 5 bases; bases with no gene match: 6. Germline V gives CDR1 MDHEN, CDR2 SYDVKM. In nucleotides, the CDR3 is TGTGCCAGCAGTATCTCTAGCGGGAGCGATGAGCAGTTCTTC. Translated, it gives CASSISSGSDEQFF.

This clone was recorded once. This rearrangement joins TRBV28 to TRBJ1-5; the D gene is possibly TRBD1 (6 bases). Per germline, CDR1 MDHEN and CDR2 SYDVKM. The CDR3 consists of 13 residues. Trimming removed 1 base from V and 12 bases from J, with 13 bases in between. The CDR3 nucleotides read TGTGCCAGCAGTTTATCCACAGACAGGCTCCAGCATTTT. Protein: CASSLSTDRLQHF.

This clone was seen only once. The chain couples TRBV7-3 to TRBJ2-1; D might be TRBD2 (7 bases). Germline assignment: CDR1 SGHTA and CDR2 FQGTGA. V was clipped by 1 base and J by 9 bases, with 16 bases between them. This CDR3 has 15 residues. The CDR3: CASSLSLAEGGEQFF. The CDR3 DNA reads TGTGCCAGCAGCTTAAGCCTAGCGGAAGGGGGTGAGCAGTTCTTC. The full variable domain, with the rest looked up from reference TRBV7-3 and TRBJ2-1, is GAGVSQTPSNKVTEKGKYVELRCDPISGHTALYWYRQSLGQGPEFLIYFQGTGAADDSGLPNDRFFAVRPEGSVSTLKIQRTERGDSAVYLCASSLSLAEGGEQFFGPGTRLTVL.

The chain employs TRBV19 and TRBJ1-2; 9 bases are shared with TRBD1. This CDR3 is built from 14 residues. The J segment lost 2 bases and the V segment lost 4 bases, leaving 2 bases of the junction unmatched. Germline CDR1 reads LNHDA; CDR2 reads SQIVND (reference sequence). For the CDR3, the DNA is TGTGCCAGTAGTAGGGACAGGGCCAACTATGGCTACACCTTC. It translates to CASSRDRANYGYTF.

The CDR3, as DNA: TGTGCCAGCACTCTGACAGGGAAGACTGAAGCTTTCTTT. It encodes CASTLTGKTEAFF. This chain connects TRBV11-1 to TRBJ1-1; 7 bases line up with TRBD1. In germline, CDR1 is SGHAT, CDR2 FQDESV (reference sequence). J lost 5 bases, V lost 7 bases, and 7 bases had no gene match. The CDR3 consists of 13 residues.

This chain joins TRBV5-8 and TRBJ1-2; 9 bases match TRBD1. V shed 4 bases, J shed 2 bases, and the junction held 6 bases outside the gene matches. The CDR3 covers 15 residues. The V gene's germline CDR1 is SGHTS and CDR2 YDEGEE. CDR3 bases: TGTGCCAGCAGCAGACCCGGGACAGGGAACTATGGCTACACCTTC. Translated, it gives CASSRPGTGNYGYTF.

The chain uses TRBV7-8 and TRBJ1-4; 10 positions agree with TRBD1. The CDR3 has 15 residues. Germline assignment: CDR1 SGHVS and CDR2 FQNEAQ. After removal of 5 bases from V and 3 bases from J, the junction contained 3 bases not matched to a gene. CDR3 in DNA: TGTGCCAGCAGCATCGGACAGGGGGCTAATGAAAAACTGTTTTTT. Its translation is CASSIGQGANEKLFF.

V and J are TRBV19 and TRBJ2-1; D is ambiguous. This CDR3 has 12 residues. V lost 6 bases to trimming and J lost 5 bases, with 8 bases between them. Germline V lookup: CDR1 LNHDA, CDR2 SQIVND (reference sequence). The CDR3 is CASRAHNNEQFF. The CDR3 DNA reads TGTGCCAGTAGAGCCCATAACAATGAGCAGTTCTTC.

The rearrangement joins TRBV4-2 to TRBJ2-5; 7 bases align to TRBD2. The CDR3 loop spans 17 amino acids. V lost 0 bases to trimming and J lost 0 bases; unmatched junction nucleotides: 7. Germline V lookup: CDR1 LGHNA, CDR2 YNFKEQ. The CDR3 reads CASSQDPAGEHQETQYF. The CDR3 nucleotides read TGTGCCAGCAGCCAAGATCCGGCGGGAGAACACCAAGAGACCCAGTACTTC.

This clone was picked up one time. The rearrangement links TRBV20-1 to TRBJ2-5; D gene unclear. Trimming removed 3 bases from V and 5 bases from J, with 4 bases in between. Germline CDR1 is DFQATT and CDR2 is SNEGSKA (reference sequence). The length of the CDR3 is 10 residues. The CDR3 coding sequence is TGCAGTGCTAGTGAGGAGACCCAGTACTTC. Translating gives CSASEETQYF.

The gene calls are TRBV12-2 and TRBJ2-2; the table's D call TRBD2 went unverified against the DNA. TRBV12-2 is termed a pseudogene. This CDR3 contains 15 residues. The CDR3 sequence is CASRTRTSAGGELFF. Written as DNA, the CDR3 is TGTGCAAGTCGCACCCGGACTAGCGCCGGCGGGGAGCTGTTTTTT.

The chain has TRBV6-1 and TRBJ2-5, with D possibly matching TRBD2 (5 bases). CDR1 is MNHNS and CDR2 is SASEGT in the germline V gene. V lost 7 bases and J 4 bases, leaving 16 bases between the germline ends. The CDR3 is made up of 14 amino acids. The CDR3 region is CASNYRRIPETQYF. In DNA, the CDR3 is TGTGCCAGCAATTATCGGAGGATTCCAGAGACCCAGTACTTC.

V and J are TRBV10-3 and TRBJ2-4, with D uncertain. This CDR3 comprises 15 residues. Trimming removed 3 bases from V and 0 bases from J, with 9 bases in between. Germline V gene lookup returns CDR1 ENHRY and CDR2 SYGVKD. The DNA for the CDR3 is TGTGCCATCAGTGACCCACTGAAAGCCAAAAACATTCAGTACTTC. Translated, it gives CAISDPLKAKNIQYF.